Detailed here is one T cell receptor beta chain. Its antigen is undetermined. A read error may produce the germline difference seen at one junction end. The template was RNA from unsorted bulk tissue. A modified ARM-PCR protocol with three rounds of nested PCR amplified TCRbeta. TCRdb redid the calling of the multiplex PCR reads with MiXCR, one entry per CDR3 protein. The table includes about 76,000 distinct CDR3 sequences, approximately 71% detected once. These data originate in a study of tumor and adjacent non-tumor tissue in lung cancer. Whole-study findings and limits: Tumor tissue had significantly higher TCR diversity than normal lung. Shorter survival was associated with higher TCR diversity in tumors.

The CDR3 loop spans 15 amino acids. The sample taken for sequencing was lung tumor tissue. V is TRBV12-3 or TRBV12-4 and J is TRBJ2-2, with 9 bases matching TRBD1. The TCR comes from a woman aged 70 to 79 with non-small cell lung cancer. CDR3 loop: CASSLRQGGTREQFF. CDR3 in DNA: TGTGCCAGCAGTTTAAGACAGGGGGGGACCAGGGAGCAGTTTTTT.